These 20 T cell receptor beta chains share one sample of origin, sequenced in a study of cytomegalovirus exposure and HLA in healthy donors. The PCR employed 60 Vbeta primers together with 13 Jbeta primers. Data came from immunoSEQ multiplex PCR; TCRdb stores just in-frame clones and leaves some out. In the table there are around 170,000 clones, around 80% of which are singletons. Sequenced input: PBMCs. These receptors came from a woman aged 30 to 39 in good health and CMV-seropositive.

V and J are TRBV7-7 and TRBJ1-3; TRBD1 matches at 9 bases. V lost 4 bases, J lost 4 bases, and 5 bases stayed unmatched. Germline CDR1 is SSHAT and CDR2 is FNYEAQ (reference sequence). The CDR3 spans 15 residues. The CDR3 is CASSSGTGSGNTIYF. For the CDR3, the DNA is TGTGCCAGCAGCTCCGGGACAGGGTCGGGAAACACCATATATTTT.

CDR3 loop: CATTTGPSYNEQFF. In DNA, the CDR3 is TGTGCCACCACAACGGGTCCCTCCTACAATGAGCAGTTCTTC. This rearrangement joins TRBV11-3 to TRBJ2-1; D not certain. The CDR3 has 14 residues. Germline-derived CDR1 and CDR2 are SGHNT and YENEEA. V was cut by 10 bases and J by 0 bases, with 13 bases left in between.

This rearrangement joins TRBV28 to TRBJ2-7, with TRBD2 identical over 9 bases. Per germline, CDR1 MDHEN and CDR2 SYDVKM. The CDR3 extends over 15 amino acids. V gave up 2 bases and J gave up 0 bases; unmatched junction bases: 2. CDR3 protein: CASSLGGLASYEQYF. The CDR3 nucleotides are TGTGCCAGCAGTTTAGGGGGACTAGCCTCCTACGAGCAGTACTTC.

This chain uses TRBV5-5 with TRBJ1-4; 8 bases match TRBD1. Germline CDR1 and CDR2: SGHKS and YYEKEE (reference sequence). There are 18 residues in the CDR3. Trimming at V came to 2 bases and at J to 1 base, leaving 10 bases not matched to a gene. The CDR3 bases are TGTGCCAGCAGCTTAGAAAGGACAGGGCGAGGAACTAATGAAAAACTGTTTTTT. Its protein product is CASSLERTGRGTNEKLFF.

The rearrangement links TRBV5-6 to TRBJ1-2; D gene ambiguous. Germline lookup yields CDR1 SGHDT and CDR2 YYEEEE. Trimming stripped 5 bases from V and 4 bases from J, with 24 bases between. The CDR3 consists of 17 residues. This CDR3 reads CASSPTPIAGPLYGYTF. The CDR3 DNA sequence: TGTGCCAGCAGTCCGACACCGATCGCCGGTCCTCTCTATGGCTACACCTTC.

V usage is TRBV9 and J usage is TRBJ2-1; 7 positions match TRBD2. The germline gives CDR1 SGDLS, CDR2 YYNGEE. This CDR3 has 17 residues. Trimming removed 3 bases from V and 4 bases from J; junction bases left unmatched: 13. In DNA form, the CDR3 reads TGTGCCAGCAGCGACTCGCAGGGCCGGGGGGTTTACAATGAGCAGTTCTTC. It encodes CASSDSQGRGVYNEQFF.

The J gene is TRBJ2-5, the V gene TRBV7-6; 9 bases line up with TRBD1. V lost 5 bases to trimming and J lost 4 bases; unmatched junction nucleotides: 11. There are 16 residues in the CDR3. Germline CDR1 SGHVS, CDR2 FNYEAQ. CDR3 sequence reads: CASSTHRDRVRETQYF. CDR3 coding DNA: TGTGCCAGCAGCACTCACCGGGACAGGGTTAGAGAGACCCAGTACTTC.

This clone was counted a few times. The J gene is TRBJ2-2, the V gene TRBV9; D gene unclear. Germline V CDR1 and CDR2: SGDLS, YYNGEE. CDR3 size: 15 residues. Trimming stripped 4 bases from V and 3 bases from J, with 13 bases between. The CDR3 coding sequence is TGTGCCAGCAGCTCCCGGGTAGCCTACACCGGGGAGCTGTTTTTT. Amino acid sequence: CASSSRVAYTGELFF.

In its sample, this clone was seen a few times. The DNA for the CDR3 is TGTGCCAGCAGCCGGGGGGGTTACAATGAGCAGTTCTTC. This codes for CASSRGGYNEQFF. The chain carries TRBV11-2 and TRBJ2-1; 8 nucleotides agree with TRBD2. CDR1 SGHAT and CDR2 FQNNGV come from the germline V gene. The CDR3 sequence is 13 residues long. V lost 5 bases to trimming and J lost 4 bases; unmatched junction nucleotides: 1.

The rearrangement links TRBV2 to TRBJ2-2; D may be TRBD1 (5 bases). The V and J ends lost 5 bases and 3 bases respectively, with 19 bases between them. This CDR3 comprises 17 residues. The germline V gene has CDR1 SNHLY and CDR2 FYNNEI. The CDR3 nucleotides are TGTGCCAGCAGTCACGGACGCACAATAGGGGACACCGGGGAGCTGTTTTTT. Translating it yields CASSHGRTIGDTGELFF.

This clone occurred a few times. This chain joins TRBV30 and TRBJ2-4, with no clear D. CDR1 is GTSNPN and CDR2 is SVGIG in the germline V gene (reference sequence). V gave up 0 bases and J gave up 4 bases, with 10 bases separating them. The CDR3 extends over 14 amino acids. CDR3 in DNA: TGTGCCTGGAGTGTCGGTACAGTAAAAAACATTCAGTACTTC. Amino acid sequence: CAWSVGTVKNIQYF.

The chain uses TRBV7-3 and TRBJ2-7; the D gene is possibly TRBD1 (6 bases). Trimming took off 5 bases at V and 11 bases at J, with 19 bases between the two ends. This CDR3 spans 13 amino acids. The germline gives CDR1 SGHTA, CDR2 FQGTGA. The CDR3: CASSPDSKNPKYF. The CDR3 DNA reads as TGTGCCAGCAGCCCGGACAGTAAAAATCCCAAGTACTTC. Using reference TRBV7-3 and TRBJ2-7 for the parts outside the CDR3, the full variable domain is GAGVSQTPSNKVTEKGKYVELRCDPISGHTALYWYRQSLGQGPEFLIYFQGTGAADDSGLPNDRFFAVRPEGSVSTLKIQRTERGDSAVYLCASSPDSKNPKYFGPGTRLTVT.

The gene calls are TRBV5-1 and TRBJ2-3; 7 nucleotides agree with TRBD2. This CDR3 spans 20 amino acids. The V and J ends lost 0 bases and 2 bases, in that order; junction bases with no gene match: 18. Germline CDR1 reads SGHRS; CDR2 reads YFSETQ. CDR3 in amino acids: CASSLGALYSREGFTDTQYF. CDR3 in DNA: TGCGCCAGCAGCTTGGGGGCCCTTTATTCGAGGGAGGGATTCACAGATACGCAGTATTTT.

This rearrangement joins TRBV18 to TRBJ1-6; D is ambiguous. CDR3 length equals 16 residues. The V and J ends lost 1 base and 7 bases respectively, with 14 bases between them. Looked up from germline, CDR1 is KGHSH and CDR2 is LQKENI. The CDR3 loop reads CASSPQTLAPNSPLHF. For the CDR3, the DNA is TGTGCCAGCTCACCACAGACGTTAGCCCCGAATTCACCCCTCCACTTT.

V gene TRBV27 combines with J gene TRBJ2-5; 10 bases align to TRBD2. CDR1 MNHEY and CDR2 SMNVEV come from the germline V gene (reference sequence). Trimming at V came to 6 bases and at J to 4 bases, leaving 11 bases not matched to a gene. This CDR3 has 16 amino acids. The CDR3 region has the DNA TGTGCCAGCAGCTTTGGAACTAGCGGGGTAAGAGAGACCCAGTACTTC. Translating gives CASSFGTSGVRETQYF.

V is TRBV10-3 and J is TRBJ2-3; D perhaps matches TRBD2 (5 bases). Germline loops: CDR1 ENHRY, CDR2 SYGVKD. The germline V and J ends were trimmed by 1 base and 0 bases, with 8 bases remaining between them. The CDR3 is 15 amino acids. The CDR3 bases are TGTGCCATCAGTGAGTATCGGACTAGCACAGATACGCAGTATTTT. Its protein product is CAISEYRTSTDTQYF.

This clone appeared a few times. The V call is TRBV15, the J call TRBJ1-5; no definite D call. Germline V lookup: CDR1 LNHNV, CDR2 YYDKDF (reference sequence). The length of the CDR3 is 15 residues. Trimming shortened V by 0 bases and J by 7 bases, and 13 bases separated the two germline ends. The CDR3 DNA sequence: TGTGCCACCAGCAGAGACGGCAGGATAGGCCAGCCCCAGCATTTT. Its protein is CATSRDGRIGQPQHF.

This clone was observed a few times. The V call is TRBV11-2, the J call TRBJ1-1, with D unresolved. The V and J ends lost 2 bases and 6 bases respectively, with 4 bases between them. CDR1 is SGHAT and CDR2 is FQNNGV in the germline V gene. The CDR3 totals 11 residues. CDR3 sequence: CASSLFAEAFF. In nucleotides, the CDR3 is TGTGCCAGCAGCTTATTCGCTGAAGCTTTCTTT.

J is TRBJ1-2 and V is TRBV4-1; 9 positions agree with TRBD1. Germline V gene lookup returns CDR1 MGHRA and CDR2 YSYEKL. This CDR3 has 12 residues. Trimming cost V 4 bases and J 12 bases; bases outside gene matches: 6. The CDR3 region is CASSPGQGYNTF. CDR3 nucleotide sequence: TGCGCCAGCAGCCCCGGACAGGGGTATAACACCTTC.

The chain carries TRBV19 and TRBJ1-2; 9 bases line up with TRBD1. The junction had 8 bases not matched to a gene; V was cut back by 5 bases and J by 7 bases. Germline V gene data show CDR1 as LNHDA and CDR2 as SQIVND (reference sequence). The CDR3 is 14 residues long. The CDR3: CASSPGTGSVGYTF. As DNA, the CDR3 is TGTGCCAGTAGTCCCGGGACAGGGAGTGTTGGCTACACCTTC.